A selection of T cell receptor beta chains follows, all from one sample in a study of shared clonotypes between healthy human individuals. Profiling relied on immunoSEQ multiplex PCR, and the TCRdb table lists in-frame clones only, not all of them. There are roughly 2.2 million clones in the sample; roughly 92% occur only once, and roughly 0.34% lies in the top ten. Input material: naive CD4+ T cells from PBMCs. The origin of the receptors is a man between 18 and 29 years old in good health. Some clones in this sample may be carry-over from other donors' samples. Each CDR3 is given with its conserved first and last residue. The D gene is left open where the match is weak. Not all rows give a size; the values are once, few, many and, for expanded clones, a class.

d_gene,j_gene,v_gene,abundance,CDR3nt,CDR3aa
TRBD1,TRBJ2-1,TRBV9,once,TGTGCCAGCAGCGCGGGTCGGACAGGGGGGGATGAGCAGTTCTTC,CASSAGRTGGDEQFF
NA,TRBJ1-5,TRBV4-2,NA,TGTGCCAGCAGCCCCAGGGCGGTAAGTAATAGCAATCAGCCCCAGCATTTT,CASSPRAVSNSNQPQHF
NA,TRBJ2-3,TRBV2,NA,TGTGCCAGCAGTGATGGTTGGCCGGGAGATACGCAGTATTTT,CASSDGWPGDTQYF
TRBD1,TRBJ2-7,TRBV27,NA,TGTGCCAGCAGGCTACAGGGGGCACCTTCCTACGAGCAGTACTTC,CASRLQGAPSYEQYF
NA,TRBJ2-3,TRBV2,once,TGTGCCAGCAGTGAACGGAGAGATACGCAGTATTTT,CASSERRDTQYF
TRBD2,TRBJ2-3,TRBV29-1,once,TGCAGCGTGCGCCTCTTAGCGGGGCCAGATACGCAGTATTTT,CSVRLLAGPDTQYF
NA,TRBJ2-3,TRBV2,NA,TGTGCCAGCAGTGTCGACAGGTGGCGCACAGATACGCAGTATTTT,CASSVDRWRTDTQYF
NA,TRBJ1-5,TRBV4-1,few,TGCGCCAGCAGCCTCGGGCCCCTGAGCAATCAGCCCCAGCATTTT,CASSLGPLSNQPQHF
NA,TRBJ1-3,TRBV4-1,once,TGCGCCAGCAGCCAAGATCACGAGGGGTCCTACGGAAACACCATATATTTT,CASSQDHEGSYGNTIYF
TRBD2,TRBJ2-2,TRBV25-1,NA,TGTGCCAGCAGCTTGGCGGGAGACACCGGGGAGCTGTTTTTT,CASSLAGDTGELFF
NA,TRBJ2-3,TRBV2,NA,TGTGCCAGCAGTCAGCAAACAGATACGCAGTATTTT,CASSQQTDTQYF
NA,TRBJ2-5,TRBV20-1,NA,TGCAGTGGTGCTGGCGAAGAGACCCAGTACTTC,CSGAGEETQYF
NA,TRBJ1-2,TRBV4-1,NA,TGCGCCAGCAGCCAAGGGGAAAGGAATGGGGGCTACACCTTC,CASSQGERNGGYTF
NA,TRBJ1-2,TRBV28,NA,TGTGCCAGCAGTTTAGGTACCGGGGTGAACTATGGCTACACCTTC,CASSLGTGVNYGYTF
NA,TRBJ2-1,TRBV6-1,NA,TGTGCCAGCAGGAGGGAGAGGGGCTTAGGTGAGCAGTTCTTC,CASRRERGLGEQFF
NA,TRBJ2-5,TRBV7-2,NA,TGTGCCAGCAGCTCCCCTTTTGGGGGCGCCCAAGAGACCCAGTACTTC,CASSSPFGGAQETQYF
TRBD1,TRBJ2-5,TRBV6-5,NA,TGTGCCAGCAGTTACTCCTGGACAGGGCGAGAGACCCAGTACTTC,CASSYSWTGRETQYF
TRBD1,TRBJ1-2,TRBV25-1,once,TGTGCCAGCAGTGAACCCGGGACAGGGAACTATGGCTACACCTTC,CASSEPGTGNYGYTF
NA,TRBJ1-1,TRBV5-1,NA,TGCGCCAGCAGCTTGCCCACCACTGAAGCTTTCTTT,CASSLPTTEAFF
NA,TRBJ2-7,TRBV6-1,NA,TGTGCCAGCAGTGGGGGTTGGCACACCATCCCCTACGAGCAGTACTTC,CASSGGWHTIPYEQYF
TRBD2,TRBJ2-1,TRBV6-4,NA,TGTGCCAGCCGGGAGGGTCCTTACAATGAGCAGTTCTTC,CASREGPYNEQFF
TRBD2,TRBJ2-1,TRBV4-2,NA,TGTGCCAGCAGCCAAGTTACTAGCGGGAAAGGTAATGAGCAGTTCTTC,CASSQVTSGKGNEQFF
TRBD1,TRBJ2-1,TRBV11-2,NA,TGTGCCAGCAGCCCTCAAGGACAGGGAAGTTTCTTC,CASSPQGQGSFF
NA,TRBJ2-3,TRBV5-1,NA,TGCGCCAGCAGCGAGGCAGGGGTAGATACGCAGTATTTT,CASSEAGVDTQYF
TRBD1,TRBJ2-4,TRBV18,NA,TGTGCCAGCTCACCACCTCCCGGACAGGGAAGTTTAACCAAAAACATTCAGTACTTC,CASSPPPGQGSLTKNIQYF
NA,TRBJ2-7,TRBV28,NA,TGTGCCAAGATTAAAGGCTGCGCCTACGAGCAGTACTTC,CAKIKGCAYEQYF
TRBD2,TRBJ2-1,TRBV28,NA,TGTGCCAGCACCTATAGCGGGAGGGCCAGTGTGGATGAGCAGTTCTTC,CASTYSGRASVDEQFF
TRBD2,TRBJ2-1,TRBV27,NA,TGTGCCAGCAGTAGCCCGTGGCGGGAGGGAAGGGTTGAGCAGTTCTTC,CASSSPWREGRVEQFF
TRBD1,TRBJ1-2,TRBV7-6,NA,TGTGCCAGCAGCCAGCTCTTGGGGACAGGGAGGGAGATGGGCGGCTACACCTTC,CASSQLLGTGREMGGYTF
NA,TRBJ2-1,TRBV7-2,NA,TGTGCCAGCAGCTTAGCCGCGACGCTACCGGTTGAGCAGTTCTTC,CASSLAATLPVEQFF
TRBD2,TRBJ2-7,TRBV5-4,NA,TGTGCCAGCAGCTTGAGGCGGGAGGGCCGTTACGAGCAGTACTTC,CASSLRREGRYEQYF
NA,TRBJ1-4,TRBV6-1,once,TGTGCCAGCAGGACAGCCACAACTAATGAAAAACTGTTTTTT,CASRTATTNEKLFF
TRBD1,TRBJ2-7,TRBV28,NA,TGTGCCAGCAGTTTAGACAGGGGTCCCTACGAGCAGTACTTC,CASSLDRGPYEQYF
NA,TRBJ2-7,TRBV9,NA,TGTGCCAGCAGCGTGGAGACAGGCCCTACCTACGAGCAGTACTTC,CASSVETGPTYEQYF
TRBD1,TRBJ1-1,TRBV6-1,NA,TGTGCCAGCAGTGCACAGGGGGTAACTGAAGCTTTCTTT,CASSAQGVTEAFF
NA,TRBJ1-4,TRBV5-6,NA,TGTGCCAGCAGCTTGGGGCCCGCGGCCTATGAAAAACTGTTTTTT,CASSLGPAAYEKLFF
NA,TRBJ2-7,TRBV19,NA,TGTGCCAGTAGAAATCCGGGACGGGGCGAGCAGTACTTC,CASRNPGRGEQYF
TRBD1,TRBJ1-2,TRBV18,few,TGTGCCAGCGACACTAACAGGGGGCACTATGGCTACACCTTC,CASDTNRGHYGYTF
NA,TRBJ2-1,TRBV7-2,NA,TGTGCCAGCAGCTTAAGGGAGGCTTACAATGAGCAGTTCTTC,CASSLREAYNEQFF
NA,TRBJ1-1,TRBV6-6,once,TGTGCCAGCAGTTACTATCGGAGCCGTGAAGCTTTCTTT,CASSYYRSREAFF
NA,TRBJ2-2,TRBV7-3,NA,TGTGCCAGCAGCGTAGCAGGGGCCGGGGAGCTGTTTTTT,CASSVAGAGELFF
NA,TRBJ2-5,TRBV7-8,NA,TGTGCCAGCAGCTTAGGGGGCAGGGAAGAGACCCAGTACTTC,CASSLGGREETQYF
NA,TRBJ1-5,TRBV28,NA,TGTGCCAGCAGTTTCAAGGGCAGGGCGGTTCAGCCCCAGCATTTT,CASSFKGRAVQPQHF
NA,TRBJ1-2,TRBV18,NA,TGTGCCAGCTCACCTGCACAGACTTATGGCTACACCTTC,CASSPAQTYGYTF